This T cell receptor (beta chain) was observed in a study of blood T cells in healthy people across ages. Points from the study as a whole: Per million T cells, the diversity of TCR beta decreased roughly linearly as age advanced. TCR beta diversity was tightly associated with the proportion of naive T cells. For the donors, CMV status was unknown and possibly confounded expanded clonotype changes.

A J-beta primer mix and a sample-barcoded 5' primer were used in a second PCR of about 7 to 12 cycles. TCRdb itself ran the 5' RACE reads through MiXCR, one entry per CDR3 protein. The table has just over 800,000 distinct CDR3 sequences, approximately 59% seen once. With 1 base removed from V and 4 bases from J, the gap between germline ends came to 11 bases. From germline, CDR1 is SGHTA and CDR2 FQGNSA. The CDR3 has 15 residues. This clonotype came up a few times. The antigen is unknown. It was approximately 10 milliliters of peripheral blood that were drawn from each donor. The sequence came from a man aged 25 to 40 in good health. The chain recombines TRBV7-2 with TRBJ2-4, with D tentatively TRBD1 (5 bases). Sample: blood. CDR3 sequence (DNA): TGTGCCAGCAGCTTAGAAAGGACACCTAAAAACATTCAGTACTTC. Protein sequence: CASSLERTPKNIQYF.